The following is a T cell receptor (beta chain) sequence with its context. This entry comes from a study of blood T cell repertoires in COVID-19. Study details: Some COVID-19 samples were acute and others convalescent; all came from the United States, Italy and Spain. Sources were T cells, B-cell-depleted T cells, or PBMCs; the material itself was cDNA or gDNA.

CDR3 length: 14 amino acids. The germline V and J ends were trimmed by 3 bases and 5 bases, with 13 bases remaining between them. Germline CDR1 ENHRY, CDR2 SYGVKD. Repertoires were generated with immunoSEQ multiplex PCR, while TCRdb's copy carries only in-frame clones and drops some. The sample has 150,000 to 200,000 clones; around 87% are singletons. The specimen was peripheral blood. The chain recombines TRBV10-3 with TRBJ2-5; D is undetermined. The TCR was taken from a woman in her twenties or thirties with active or convalescent COVID-19. The CDR3 reads CAISDPTRPETQYF. The CDR3 region has the DNA TGTGCCATCAGTGACCCCACCAGGCCCGAGACCCAGTACTTC.